This TCR beta chain originates from a study of CD8 T cells in ankylosing spondylitis. General study points: Blood from ankylosing spondylitis patients appeared to carry a characteristic roughly 8-variant TCR beta motif. Significant enrichment of disease-linked clones was reported in matched ankylosing spondylitis synovial fluid. A CD8+ phenotype characterized the disease-linked clones, which were relatively rare in peripheral blood.

This clonotype was seen many times. Its antigen remains unknown. TCRdb recomputed calls from the 5' RACE reads with MiXCR, one row per CDR3 protein. The table lists about 39,000 distinct CDR3 sequences, less than 4% of them singletons. The specimen sequenced was blood, either unsorted or a sorted T cell fraction (not recorded which). This TCR derives from a male donor with ankylosing spondylitis or in good health (not recorded which).

CDR3 in DNA: TGTGCCAGCAGCGTAGGGGCCCGCACAGATACGCAGTATTTT. Amino acids: CASSVGARTDTQYF. The rearrangement links TRBV9 to TRBJ2-3; D is unclear. Germline CDR1 and CDR2: SGDLS and YYNGEE. V was pared by 0 bases and J by 1 base, with 6 bases between. CDR3 length: 14 amino acids.